This TCR beta chain was identified during a study of spatial heterogeneity in lung cancer. From the 5' RACE reads, TCRdb called clonotypes with MiXCR, one entry per CDR3 protein. The data show roughly 48,000 distinct CDR3 sequences, approximately 5.7% seen once. There are 11 residues in the CDR3. Germline values: CDR1 LGHDT, CDR2 YNNKEL (reference sequence). Trimming pared 1 base from V and 8 bases from J, leaving 3 bases between. Time point of the sample: sample taken at primary tumor resection. TCRs were sequenced from unsorted whole RNA of tumor, nontumor lung or PBMC. The receptor's source is a male donor with early-stage non-small cell lung cancer. The chain links TRBV3-1 to TRBJ2-1, with D unresolved. The source material was PBMCs, sampled at surgery. CDR3: CASSQVDEQFF. CDR3 DNA: TGTGCCAGCAGCCAAGTGGATGAGCAGTTCTTC.